This T cell receptor beta chain was sequenced during a study of blood T cell repertoires in COVID-19. Study at large: Specimens from acute and convalescent COVID-19 originated in the United States, Italy and Spain. The analysed material was cDNA or gDNA that came from T cells, B-cell-depleted T cells, or PBMCs.

In the original workflow: Counts of nucleated cells, estimated from reference gene primer amplification, were obtained. TCRdb keeps only in-frame clones here, not all; method: immunoSEQ multiplex PCR. V and J calls and clone size are copied from that table; D and trimming were computed from the DNA. The sample carries about 180,000 clones, 70% to 90% recorded once. The CDR3 contains 15 residues. CDR1 is LGHDT and CDR2 is YNNKEL in the germline V gene (reference sequence). V was pared by 3 bases and J by 3 bases, with 7 bases of the junction left unmatched. The specimen was peripheral blood. The rearrangement joins TRBV3-1 (or the pseudogene TRBV3-2) to TRBJ2-7, with 8 nucleotides matching TRBD1. The source is a man between 18 and 29 years old who had recovered from COVID-19. Here the CDR3 reads CASSHSRQGNYEQYF. DNA for the CDR3: TGTGCCAGCAGCCATTCGCGACAGGGGAACTACGAGCAGTACTTC.